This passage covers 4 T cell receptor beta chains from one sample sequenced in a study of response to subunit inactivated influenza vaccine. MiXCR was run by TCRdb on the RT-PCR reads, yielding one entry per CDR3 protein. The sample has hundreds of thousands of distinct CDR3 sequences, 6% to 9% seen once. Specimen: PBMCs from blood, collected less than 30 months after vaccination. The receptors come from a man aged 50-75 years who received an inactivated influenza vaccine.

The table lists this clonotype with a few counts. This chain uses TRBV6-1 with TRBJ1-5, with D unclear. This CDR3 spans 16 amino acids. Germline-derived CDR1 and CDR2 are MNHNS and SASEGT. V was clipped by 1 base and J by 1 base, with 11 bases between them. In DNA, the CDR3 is TGTGCCAGCAGTGAAGTCTTCCCGCTCAGCAATCAGCCCCAGCATTTT. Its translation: CASSEVFPLSNQPQHF.

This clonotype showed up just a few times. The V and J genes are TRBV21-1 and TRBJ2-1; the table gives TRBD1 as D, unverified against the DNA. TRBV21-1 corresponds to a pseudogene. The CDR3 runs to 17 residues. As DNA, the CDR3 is TGTGCCAGCAGTCGAAAGACCAGGACAGTCGGGTACAATGAGCAGTTCTTC. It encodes CASSRKTRTVGYNEQFF.

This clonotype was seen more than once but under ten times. The CDR3 region is CASSPRQGMETQYF. In DNA, the CDR3 is TGTGCCAGCAGCCCGCGACAGGGTATGGAGACCCAGTACTTC. The chain joins TRBV14 to TRBJ2-5; the match to TRBD1 covers 7 bases. Trimming at V came to 4 bases and at J to 5 bases, leaving 7 bases not matched to a gene. This CDR3 has 14 amino acids. Germline V CDR1 and CDR2: SGHDN, FVKESK.

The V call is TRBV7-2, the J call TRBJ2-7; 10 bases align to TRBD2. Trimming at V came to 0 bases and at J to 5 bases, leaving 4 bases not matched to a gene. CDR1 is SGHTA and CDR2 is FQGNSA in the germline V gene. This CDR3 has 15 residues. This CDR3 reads CASSLASGREHEQYF. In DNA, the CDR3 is TGTGCCAGCAGCTTAGCCAGCGGGAGGGAACACGAGCAGTACTTC. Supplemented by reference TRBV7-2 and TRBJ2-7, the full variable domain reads GAGVSQSPSNKVTEKGKDVELRCDPISGHTALYWYRQSLGQGLEFLIYFQGNSAPDKSGLPSDRFSAERTGGSVSTLTIQRTQQEDSAVYLCASSLASGREHEQYFGPGTRLTVT.